The 4 T cell receptor beta chains below were found in one sample sequenced in a study of OX40 agonist ivuxolimab in advanced cancers. Here immunoSEQ multiplex PCR was the method, and the copy in TCRdb shows in-frame clones only, minus some. Seen here are 45,000 to 60,000 clones, over 80% observed once, and the top ten hold roughly 3.2%. Source: CD4+ or CD8+ T cells sorted from blood, taken in a trial of the OX40 agonist ivuxolimab. These receptors came from an adult with an advanced solid tumor such as melanoma, head and neck, liver or kidney cancer.

This chain links TRBV5-1 with TRBJ2-3; tentative D call: TRBD2 (5 bases). Per the germline V gene, CDR1 is SGHRS and CDR2 is YFSETQ. Trimming took 0 bases from V and 0 from J, leaving 8 bases between them. The CDR3 has 15 residues. The CDR3 is CASSLAQRSTDTQYF. Here the CDR3 DNA reads TGCGCCAGCAGCTTGGCCCAGCGGAGCACAGATACGCAGTATTTT.

This clone was recorded only once. The J gene is TRBJ2-2, the V gene TRBV28, with 9 positions matching TRBD1. V dropped 7 bases and J dropped 4; count of bases not matched to a gene: 13. This CDR3 is 17 amino acids long. Germline values: CDR1 MDHEN, CDR2 SYDVKM. The chain's CDR3 is CASTSPWGQGITGELFF. CDR3 bases: TGTGCCAGCACCTCGCCTTGGGGACAGGGTATCACCGGGGAGCTGTTTTTT.

The chain uses TRBV6-1 and TRBJ2-2; 7 positions match TRBD2. The CDR3 contains 19 residues. The germline V gene has CDR1 MNHNS and CDR2 SASEGT. With V trimmed by 2 bases and J by 4 bases, 16 bases remained unmatched. CDR3 amino acids: CASSERRGMRGGVTGELFF. DNA of the CDR3: TGTGCCAGCAGTGAAAGGCGGGGTATGCGGGGAGGGGTCACCGGGGAGCTGTTTTTT.

The chain combines TRBV7-2 with TRBJ1-6, with no clear D. The CDR3 totals 16 residues. CDR1 and CDR2 from the germline V gene are SGHTA and FQGNSA. V dropped 5 bases and J dropped 0 bases, with 11 bases sitting between them. The CDR3 DNA reads TGTGCCAGCAGCCCGAGGGTCGGCTCCTATAATTCACCCCTCCACTTT. Residues: CASSPRVGSYNSPLHF.